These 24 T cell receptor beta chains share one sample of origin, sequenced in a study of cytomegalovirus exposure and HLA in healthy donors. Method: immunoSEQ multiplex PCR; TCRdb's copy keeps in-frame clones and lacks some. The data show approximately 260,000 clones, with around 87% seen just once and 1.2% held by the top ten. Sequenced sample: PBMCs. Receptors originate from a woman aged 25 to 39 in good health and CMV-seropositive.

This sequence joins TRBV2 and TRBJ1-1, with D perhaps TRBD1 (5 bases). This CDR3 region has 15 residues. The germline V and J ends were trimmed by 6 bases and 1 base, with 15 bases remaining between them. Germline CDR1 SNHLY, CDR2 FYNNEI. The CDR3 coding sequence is TGTGCCAGCAGGGCCGTATCGACAGCGAACACTGAAGCTTTCTTT. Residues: CASRAVSTANTEAFF.

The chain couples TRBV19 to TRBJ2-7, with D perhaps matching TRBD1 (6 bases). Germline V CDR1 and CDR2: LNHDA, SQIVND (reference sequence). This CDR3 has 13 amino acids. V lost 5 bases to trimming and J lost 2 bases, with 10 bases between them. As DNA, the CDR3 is TGTGCCAGTAGTTCGGGACAAACCTACGAGCAGTACTTC. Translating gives CASSSGQTYEQYF.

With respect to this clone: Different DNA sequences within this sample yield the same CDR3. This chain's CDR3 is CAISGGGADTQYF. The CDR3 DNA is TGTGCCATCAGTGGTGGCGGGGCAGATACGCAGTATTTT. The chain combines TRBV10-3 with TRBJ2-3, with D tentatively TRBD2 (6 bases). Trimming removed 4 bases at V and 4 bases at J, with 9 bases between. Looked up from germline, CDR1 is ENHRY and CDR2 is SYGVKD. This CDR3 has 13 amino acids.

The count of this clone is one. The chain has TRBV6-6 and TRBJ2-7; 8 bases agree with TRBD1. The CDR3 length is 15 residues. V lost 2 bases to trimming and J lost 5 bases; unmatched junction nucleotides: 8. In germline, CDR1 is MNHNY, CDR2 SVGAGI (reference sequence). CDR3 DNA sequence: TGTGCCAGCAGTTACACCAAGACAGGGGTGGACGAGCAGTACTTC. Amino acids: CASSYTKTGVDEQYF.

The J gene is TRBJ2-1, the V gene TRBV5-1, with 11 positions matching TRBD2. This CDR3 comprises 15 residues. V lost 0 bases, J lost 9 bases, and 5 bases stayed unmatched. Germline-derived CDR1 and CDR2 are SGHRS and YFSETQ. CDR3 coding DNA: TGCGCCAGCAGCTTGGTTTTTACTAGCGGGAGTGAGCAGTTCTTC. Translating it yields CASSLVFTSGSEQFF. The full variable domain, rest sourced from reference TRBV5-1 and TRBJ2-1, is KAGVTQTPRYLIKTRGQQVTLSCSPISGHRSVSWYQQTPGQGLQFLFEYFSETQRNKGNFPGRFSGRQFSNSRSEMNVSTLELGDSALYLCASSLVFTSGSEQFFGPGTRLTVL.

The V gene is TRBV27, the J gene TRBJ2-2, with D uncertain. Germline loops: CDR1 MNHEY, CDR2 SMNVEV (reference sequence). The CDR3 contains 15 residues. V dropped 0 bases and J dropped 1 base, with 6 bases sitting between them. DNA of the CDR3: TGTGCCAGCAGTTTATCTCTCCGGAACACCGGGGAGCTGTTTTTT. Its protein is CASSLSLRNTGELFF.

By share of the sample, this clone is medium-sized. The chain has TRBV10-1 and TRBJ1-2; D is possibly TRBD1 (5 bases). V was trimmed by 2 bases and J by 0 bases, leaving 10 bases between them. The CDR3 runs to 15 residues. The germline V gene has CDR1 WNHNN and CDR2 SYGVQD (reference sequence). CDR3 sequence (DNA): TGCGCCAGCAGTGAGGGGGCAGCGCCTAACTATGGCTACACCTTC. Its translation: CASSEGAAPNYGYTF.

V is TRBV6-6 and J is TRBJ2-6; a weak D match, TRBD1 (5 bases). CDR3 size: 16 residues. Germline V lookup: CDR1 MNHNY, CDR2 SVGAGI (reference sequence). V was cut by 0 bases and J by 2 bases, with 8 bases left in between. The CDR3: CASSYSTQAGANVLTF. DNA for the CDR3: TGTGCCAGCAGTTACTCGACACAGGCTGGGGCCAACGTCCTGACTTTC.

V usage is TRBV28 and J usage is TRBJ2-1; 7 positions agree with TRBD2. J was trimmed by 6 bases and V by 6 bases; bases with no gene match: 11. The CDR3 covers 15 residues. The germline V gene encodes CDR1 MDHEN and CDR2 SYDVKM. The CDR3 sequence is CASSVGGREVNEQFF. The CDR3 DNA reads TGTGCCAGCAGCGTCGGGGGGAGGGAGGTCAATGAGCAGTTCTTC.

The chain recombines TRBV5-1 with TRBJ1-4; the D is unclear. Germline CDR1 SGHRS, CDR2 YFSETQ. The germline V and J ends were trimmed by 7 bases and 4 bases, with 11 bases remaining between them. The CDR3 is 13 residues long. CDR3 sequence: CASATDFNEKLFF. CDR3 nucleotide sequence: TGCGCCAGCGCCACAGATTTTAATGAAAAACTGTTTTTT.

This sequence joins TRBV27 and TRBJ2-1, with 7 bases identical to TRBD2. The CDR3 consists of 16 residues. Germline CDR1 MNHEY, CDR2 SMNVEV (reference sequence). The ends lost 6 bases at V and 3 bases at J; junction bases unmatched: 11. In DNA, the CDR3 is TGTGCCAGCAGCAAAGGAGCGGGAACCGGCTACAATGAGCAGTTCTTC. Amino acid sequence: CASSKGAGTGYNEQFF.

The CDR3 spells CASSNAAGELMGTDTQYF. The CDR3 DNA reads as TGTGCCAGCAGCAATGCAGCGGGAGAGTTAATGGGCACAGATACGCAGTATTTT. V gene TRBV5-6 combines with J gene TRBJ2-3; TRBD2 agrees at 8 bases. Per germline, CDR1 SGHDT and CDR2 YYEEEE. The junction had 14 bases not matched to a gene; V was cut back by 4 bases and J by 1 base. This CDR3 is built from 18 residues.

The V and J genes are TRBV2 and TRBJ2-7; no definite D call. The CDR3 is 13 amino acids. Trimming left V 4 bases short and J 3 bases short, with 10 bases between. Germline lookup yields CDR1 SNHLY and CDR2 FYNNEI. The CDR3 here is CASSVVRSYEQYF. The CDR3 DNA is TGTGCCAGCAGTGTGGTCAGAAGCTACGAGCAGTACTTC.

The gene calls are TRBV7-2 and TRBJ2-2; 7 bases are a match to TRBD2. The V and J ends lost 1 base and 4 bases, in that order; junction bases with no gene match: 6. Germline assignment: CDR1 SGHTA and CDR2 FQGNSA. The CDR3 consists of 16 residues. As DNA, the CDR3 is TGTGCCAGCAGCTTAGGGGGGGGAGTAAGCACCGGGGAGCTGTTTTTT. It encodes CASSLGGGVSTGELFF.

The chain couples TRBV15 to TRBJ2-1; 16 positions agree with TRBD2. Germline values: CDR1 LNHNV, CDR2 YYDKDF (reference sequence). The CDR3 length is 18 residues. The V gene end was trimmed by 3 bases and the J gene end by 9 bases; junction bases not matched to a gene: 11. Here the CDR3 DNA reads TGTGCCACCAGCAGTGAACCGGGACTAGCGGGAGGGCCTGGTGAGCAGTTCTTC. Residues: CATSSEPGLAGGPGEQFF.

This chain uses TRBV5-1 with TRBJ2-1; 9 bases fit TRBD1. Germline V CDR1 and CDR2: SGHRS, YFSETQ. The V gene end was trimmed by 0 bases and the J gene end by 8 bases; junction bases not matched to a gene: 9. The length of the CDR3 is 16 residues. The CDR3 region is CASSLGVGQGYDEQFF. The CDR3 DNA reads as TGCGCCAGCAGCTTGGGTGTGGGACAGGGTTACGATGAGCAGTTCTTC. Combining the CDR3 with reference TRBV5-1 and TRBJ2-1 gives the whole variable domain KAGVTQTPRYLIKTRGQQVTLSCSPISGHRSVSWYQQTPGQGLQFLFEYFSETQRNKGNFPGRFSGRQFSNSRSEMNVSTLELGDSALYLCASSLGVGQGYDEQFFGPGTRLTVL.

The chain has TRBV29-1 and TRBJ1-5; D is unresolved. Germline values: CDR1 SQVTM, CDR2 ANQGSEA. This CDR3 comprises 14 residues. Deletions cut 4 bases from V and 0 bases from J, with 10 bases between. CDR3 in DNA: TGCAGCGTTGGAGTCGACAATAGCAATCAGCCCCAGCATTTT. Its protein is CSVGVDNSNQPQHF. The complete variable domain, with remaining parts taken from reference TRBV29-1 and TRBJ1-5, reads SAVISQKPSRDICQRGTSLTIQCQVDSQVTMMFWYRQQPGQSLTLIATANQGSEATYESGFVIDKFPISRPNLTFSTLTVSNMSPEDSSIYLCSVGVDNSNQPQHFGDGTRLSIL.

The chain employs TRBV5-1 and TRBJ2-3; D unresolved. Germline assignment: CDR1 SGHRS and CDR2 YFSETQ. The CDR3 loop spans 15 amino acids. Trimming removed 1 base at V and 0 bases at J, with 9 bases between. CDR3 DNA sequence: TGCGCCAGCAGCTTGAACCCTAGTAGCACAGATACGCAGTATTTT. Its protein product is CASSLNPSSTDTQYF. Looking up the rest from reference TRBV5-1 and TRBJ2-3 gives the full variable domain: KAGVTQTPRYLIKTRGQQVTLSCSPISGHRSVSWYQQTPGQGLQFLFEYFSETQRNKGNFPGRFSGRQFSNSRSEMNVSTLELGDSALYLCASSLNPSSTDTQYFGPGTRLTVL.

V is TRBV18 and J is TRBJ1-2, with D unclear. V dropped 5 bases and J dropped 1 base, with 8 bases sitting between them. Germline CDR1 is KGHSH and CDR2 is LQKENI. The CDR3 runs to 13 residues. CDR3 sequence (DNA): TGTGCCAGCTCATTAACAGATAACTATGGCTACACCTTC. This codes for CASSLTDNYGYTF.

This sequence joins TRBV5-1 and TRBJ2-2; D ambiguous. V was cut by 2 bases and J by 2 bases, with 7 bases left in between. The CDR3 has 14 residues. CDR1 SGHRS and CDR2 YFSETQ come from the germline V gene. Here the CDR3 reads CASSFVENTGELFF. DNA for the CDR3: TGCGCCAGCAGCTTTGTAGAAAACACCGGGGAGCTGTTTTTT.

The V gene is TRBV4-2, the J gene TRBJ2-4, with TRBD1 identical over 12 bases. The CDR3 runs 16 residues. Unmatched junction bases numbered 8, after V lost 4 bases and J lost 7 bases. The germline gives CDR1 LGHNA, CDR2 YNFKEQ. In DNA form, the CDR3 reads TGTGCCAGCAGCCCGTCTATCGGGACAGGGGGCAACATTCAGTACTTC. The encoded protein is CASSPSIGTGGNIQYF.

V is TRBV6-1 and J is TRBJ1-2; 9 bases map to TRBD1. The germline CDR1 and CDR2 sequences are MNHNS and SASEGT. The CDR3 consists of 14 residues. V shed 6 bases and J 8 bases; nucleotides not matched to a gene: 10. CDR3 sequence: CASSALQGAWGYTF. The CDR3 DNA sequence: TGTGCCAGCAGCGCCCTACAGGGGGCCTGGGGCTACACCTTC.

DNA for the CDR3: TGTGCTAGTGGTTTGACTTACAATGAGCAGTTCTTC. This codes for CASGLTYNEQFF. V gene TRBV12-5 combines with J gene TRBJ2-1; D is unresolved. Germline assignment: CDR1 LGHNT and CDR2 FRNRAP. This CDR3 comprises 12 residues. Trimming removed 2 bases at V and 4 bases at J, with 3 bases between.

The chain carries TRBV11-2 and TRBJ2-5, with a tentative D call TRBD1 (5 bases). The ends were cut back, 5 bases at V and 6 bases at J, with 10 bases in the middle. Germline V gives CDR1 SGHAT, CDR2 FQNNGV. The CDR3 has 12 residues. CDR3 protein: CASSQGVQTQYF. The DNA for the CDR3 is TGTGCCAGCAGCCAGGGCGTCCAGACCCAGTACTTC.